Listed below are T cell receptor beta chains from one sample, sequenced in a study of cytomegalovirus exposure and HLA in healthy donors. Clones were read by immunoSEQ multiplex PCR, and TCRdb kept only the in-frame ones, dropping some. The sample holds about 180,000 clones, around four fifths seen once. The sequenced material came from PBMCs. Source of these receptors: a man aged 25-45 years in good health and CMV-seronegative. CDR3s include the opening cysteine and the closing phenylalanine or tryptophan. The D gene is left open where the match is weak. Where a row states a size, it is once, few, many or the class of an expanded clone; other rows omit it.

j_call clone_size d_call v_call cdr3_nt cdr3_aa
TRBJ2-1 . . TRBV15 TGTGCCACCAGCAGAGATTCCAGCGGACGGCTATCCTACAATGAGCAGTTCTTC CATSRDSSGRLSYNEQFF
TRBJ2-5 once . TRBV7-9 TGTGCCAGCAGCTTAGGACGGGACCAAGAGACCCAGTACTTC CASSLGRDQETQYF
TRBJ2-3 . TRBD2 TRBV28 TGTGCCAGCAGTCCTCCGACTAGCGGGAAAGACACAGATACGCAGTATTTT CASSPPTSGKDTDTQYF
TRBJ2-7 . TRBD1 TRBV28 TGTGCCAGCAGTTCGAGGACAGGGGGCGAATCGGGAGAGCAGTACTTC CASSSRTGGESGEQYF
TRBJ2-7 . . TRBV25-1 TGTGCCAGCAGTAGTAGTCGGGTCCGGTACGAGCAGTACTTC CASSSSRVRYEQYF
TRBJ2-7 . TRBD1 TRBV5-5 TGTGCCAGCAGCTCTAGGGACAGGGCGTCCGAGCAGTACTTC CASSSRDRASEQYF
TRBJ2-1 . TRBD2 TRBV9 TGTGCCAGCAGCGTAACGGGAGGGCCCGTCGAGTTCTTC CASSVTGGPVEFF
TRBJ2-7 . TRBD1 TRBV6-5 TGTGCCAGCAGTTACCCGCGGACAGGGTTGGGCGAGCAGTACTTC CASSYPRTGLGEQYF
TRBJ1-4 . TRBD1 TRBV5-4 TGTGCCAGCAGCTTGGGGGGACAGGGCTATACAACTAATGAAAAACTGTTTTTT CASSLGGQGYTTNEKLFF
TRBJ2-4 few . TRBV5-4 TGTGCCAGCAGCCCAAACCCGGAGTCCCTGATCATTCAGTACTTC CASSPNPESLIIQYF
TRBJ2-7 . TRBD2 TRBV5-1 TGCGCCAGCAGCCCTCGAGCGGGAGCGGATTACGAGCAGTACTTC CASSPRAGADYEQYF
TRBJ1-3 . . TRBV11-2 TGTGCCAGCACCCACGGGGGAAACACCATATATTTT CASTHGGNTIYF
TRBJ2-7 . TRBD1 TRBV7-9 TGTGCCAGCAGCTTACCGGGACAGGGGTACGAGCAGTACTTC CASSLPGQGYEQYF
TRBJ2-5 . TRBD2 TRBV5-1 TGCGCCAGCAAGCCCCCAAGTGCGGGGGGGGAGACCCAGTACTTC CASKPPSAGGETQYF
TRBJ2-5 . TRBD2 TRBV7-2 TGTGCCAGCAGCACGCGTGGGACTAGCGGGGAGACCCAGTACTTC CASSTRGTSGETQYF
TRBJ2-7 . . TRBV7-9 TGTGCCAGCAGCTCGAGGTACGAGCAGTACTTC CASSSRYEQYF
TRBJ1-1 . TRBD1 TRBV28 TGTGCCAGCAGTTTAATAGGGGGCGCAAACACTGAAGCTTTCTTT CASSLIGGANTEAFF
TRBJ2-1 . TRBD2 TRBV4-1 TGCGCCAGCAGCCAAGAGACTAGCGGGGGGTACGGCAATGAGCAGTTCTTC CASSQETSGGYGNEQFF
TRBJ2-7 . TRBD2 TRBV4-3 TGCGCCAGCAGCCAAGATTGGGGAGCGGGGGGTAACTACGAGCAGTACTTC CASSQDWGAGGNYEQYF
TRBJ1-1 . . TRBV28 TGTGCCAGCAGGCGCCTTCTCATGAACACTGAAGCTTTCTTT CASRRLLMNTEAFF
TRBJ2-2 . . TRBV2 TGTGCCAGCAGTGATCACAGGGACACCGGGGAGCTGTTTTTT CASSDHRDTGELFF
TRBJ1-2 . TRBD1 TRBV19 TGTGCCAGTACACAGGGGGCTAACTATGGCTACACCTTC CASTQGANYGYTF
TRBJ2-7 . TRBD1 TRBV4-3 TGCGCCAGCAGCCAAGATCTGGGACAGGGAAGCCCCTACGAGCAGTACTTC CASSQDLGQGSPYEQYF
TRBJ2-7 few TRBD2 TRBV9 TGTGCCAGCAGTGCGCCGGGAGGCTACGAGCAGTACTTC CASSAPGGYEQYF
TRBJ1-6 few . TRBV9 TGTGCCAGCAGCGTAGGGGAGCTGGGGCAGGGGAGCTCCTATAATTCACCCCTCCACTTT CASSVGELGQGSSYNSPLHF